This entry describes one T cell receptor (beta chain). Seattle's enrolled individuals joined amid active infection and were then monitored longitudinally. In the original processing: Nucleated cell counts were estimated from reference gene primer amplification. Profiling relied on immunoSEQ multiplex PCR, and the TCRdb table lists in-frame clones only, not all of them. Clone size and V and J calls were adopted from that table, with D and trimming inferred from the DNA. The sample comprises under 200,000 clones, about four fifths of which are singletons, and less than 7% rests with the top ten. This entry belongs to a study of blood T cell repertoires in COVID-19. The CDR3 loop spans 12 amino acids. Per the germline V gene, CDR1 is SGHVS and CDR2 is FQNEAQ. The V end lost 5 bases, the J end lost 8 bases, and 12 bases lay between the germline ends.

Sample: peripheral blood. This chain links TRBV7-8 with TRBJ1-1, with D perhaps TRBD1 (6 bases). This clonotype was obtained from a woman in her thirties or forties with COVID-19, enrolled during active disease. This CDR3 is CASSPQGTEAFF. CDR3 coding DNA: TGTGCCAGCAGCCCGCAGGGGACGGAAGCTTTCTTT.